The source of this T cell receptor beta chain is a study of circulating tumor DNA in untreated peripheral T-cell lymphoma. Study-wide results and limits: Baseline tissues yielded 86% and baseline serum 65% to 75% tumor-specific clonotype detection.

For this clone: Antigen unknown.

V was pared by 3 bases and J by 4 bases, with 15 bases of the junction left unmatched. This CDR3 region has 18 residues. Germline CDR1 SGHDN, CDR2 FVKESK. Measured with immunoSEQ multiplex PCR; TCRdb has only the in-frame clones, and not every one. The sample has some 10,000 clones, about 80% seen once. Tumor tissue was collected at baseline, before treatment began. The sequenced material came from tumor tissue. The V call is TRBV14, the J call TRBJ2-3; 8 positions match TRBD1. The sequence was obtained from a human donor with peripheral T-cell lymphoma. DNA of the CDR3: TGTGCCAGCAGCCAGAAAGGCGGAGGGACAGGAAGCGCAGATACGCAGTATTTT. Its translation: CASSQKGGGTGSADTQYF.